The 27 T cell receptor beta chains below were found in one sample sequenced in a study of CD8 T cells in ankylosing spondylitis (TCRdb year 2017). For these TCRs, the target antigens are not known. Broad study findings and their caveats: Blood from ankylosing spondylitis patients appeared to be characterized by a TCR beta motif made up of seven or eight highly homologous amino acid variants.

Library creation used 5' RACE. Instrument on record: Illumina HiSeq 2500. The public reads were reprocessed in TCRdb via fastp at Q25 and MiXCR, keeping in-frame beta chains. Under each unique CDR3 protein, matching rows form one entry showing the most common genes and DNA. This sample comprises a few hundred thousand distinct CDR3 sequences, approximately 20% of them detected only once. The ten largest clones capture around 17% of the sample. The sequenced sample consisted of blood, either unsorted or a sorted T cell fraction (not recorded which). The source is a male donor with ankylosing spondylitis.

This clonotype was recorded a few times. J is TRBJ2-7 and V is TRBV29-1; 8 bases map to TRBD1. V shed 8 bases and J 5 bases; nucleotides not matched to a gene: 11. The CDR3 covers 13 residues. Per the germline V gene, CDR1 is SQVTM and CDR2 is ANQGSEA. The CDR3 DNA follows: TGCAGCTTTGCCGGGACAGGTTCCCACGAGCAGTACTTC. Protein: CSFAGTGSHEQYF.

This clonotype was observed a handful of times. V and J are TRBV12-3 or TRBV12-4 and TRBJ1-4, with no clear D. The CDR3 contains 23 residues. V lost 2 bases, J lost 3 bases, and 34 bases lay in between. The CDR3 region has the DNA TGTGCCAGCAGTTTACGTAACCCACTGATGAGGACCGGGCCCATACCTTCTAATGAAAAACTGTTTTTT. Its translation: CASSLRNPLMRTGPIPSNEKLFF.

This sequence joins TRBV5-1 and TRBJ2-1, with D perhaps given as TRBD1 or TRBD2 (5 bases each). The ends were cut back, 2 bases at V and 2 bases at J, with 11 bases in the middle. The CDR3 is made up of 15 amino acids. Germline V lookup: CDR1 SGHRS, CDR2 YFSETQ. The CDR3 is CASSLDGTAYNEQFF. CDR3 bases: TGCGCCAGCAGCTTAGACGGGACGGCCTACAATGAGCAGTTCTTC.

V usage is TRBV7-2 and J usage is TRBJ2-7; D remains ambiguous. Germline V gene data show CDR1 as SGHTA and CDR2 as FQGNSA. This CDR3 has 14 residues. V dropped 1 base and J dropped 2 bases, with 9 bases sitting between them. The CDR3 DNA follows: TGTGCCAGCAGCTTAGAGCCAAACACCTACGAGCAGTACTTC. Amino acids: CASSLEPNTYEQYF. The variable domain in full, completed from reference TRBV7-2 and TRBJ2-7, reads GAGVSQSPSNKVTEKGKDVELRCDPISGHTALYWYRQSLGQGLEFLIYFQGNSAPDKSGLPSDRFSAERTGGSVSTLTIQRTQQEDSAVYLCASSLEPNTYEQYFGPGTRLTVT.

In its sample, this clonotype was seen many times. The chain employs TRBV10-3 and TRBJ2-5; D possibly corresponds to TRBD2 (5 bases). CDR1 is ENHRY and CDR2 is SYGVKD in the germline V gene. Trimming pared 6 bases from V and 4 bases from J, leaving 15 bases between. The CDR3 totals 14 residues. This CDR3 reads CAIRLSALGETQYF. The DNA for the CDR3 is TGTGCCATCAGACTTAGCGCTCTCGGAGAGACCCAGTACTTC.

This chain links TRBV27 with TRBJ2-7; TRBD2 aligns across 14 bases. Germline V lookup: CDR1 MNHEY, CDR2 SMNVEV (reference sequence). The CDR3 extends over 18 amino acids. V gave up 0 bases and J gave up 3 bases; unmatched junction bases: 7. DNA of the CDR3: TGTGCCAGCAGTTTATCAGGGACTAGCGGGAGTGTAATCTACGAGCAGTACTTC. Protein: CASSLSGTSGSVIYEQYF.

The J gene is TRBJ2-2, the V gene TRBV28; perhaps D is TRBD1 or TRBD2 (6 bases each). There are 13 residues in the CDR3. Germline V gene lookup returns CDR1 MDHEN and CDR2 SYDVKM. V was pared by 8 bases and J by 0 bases, with 7 bases between. CDR3 bases: TGTGCCAGCGGGGGGCCGAACACCGGGGAGCTGTTTTTT. Translation gives CASGGPNTGELFF. Complete variable domain (other parts from reference TRBV28 and TRBJ2-2): DVKVTQSSRYLVKRTGEKVFLECVQDMDHENMFWYRQDPGLGLRLIYFSYDVKMKEKGDIPEGYSVSREKKERFSLILESASTNQTSMYLCASGGPNTGELFFGEGSRLTVL.

This clonotype came up many times. The CDR3 reads CASSLALRLATGELFF. The CDR3 region has the DNA TGTGCCAGCAGCTTAGCGCTTCGGCTAGCGACCGGGGAGCTGTTTTTT. The rearrangement uses TRBV7-2 and TRBJ2-2; D is perhaps TRBD2 (6 bases). The CDR3 totals 16 residues. The V end lost 0 bases, the J end lost 5 bases, and 13 bases lay between the germline ends. Looked up from germline, CDR1 is SGHTA and CDR2 is FQGNSA.

V usage is TRBV20-1 and J usage is TRBJ2-3; 8 nucleotides match TRBD2. The CDR3 spans 14 residues. Losses at the gene ends were 4 bases for V and 1 base for J; bases not matched to a gene: 4. Germline lookup yields CDR1 DFQATT and CDR2 SNEGSKA (reference sequence). The CDR3 spells CSAISGIGTDTQYF. DNA for the CDR3: TGCAGTGCTATTAGCGGGATCGGCACAGATACGCAGTATTTT.

This rearrangement joins TRBV12-3 or TRBV12-4 to TRBJ2-1; TRBD2 agrees at 11 bases. Germline trimming cut 4 bases from V and 7 bases from J; bases unmatched to any gene: 9. CDR3 length: 16 residues. The CDR3 sequence: CASSSPGLAVSNEQFF. Here the CDR3 DNA reads TGTGCCAGCAGTTCCCCGGGACTAGCGGTTTCTAATGAGCAGTTCTTC.

This chain connects TRBV20-1 to TRBJ2-1; 8 bases agree with TRBD1. With V trimmed by 5 bases and J by 6 bases, 18 bases remained unmatched. This CDR3 has 17 residues. Germline lookup yields CDR1 DFQATT and CDR2 SNEGSKA (reference sequence). The CDR3 DNA follows: TGCAGTGCTCGAATCGACAGGGGCTACCTCGGGGGCAATGAGCAGTTCTTC. Protein product: CSARIDRGYLGGNEQFF.

This chain connects TRBV10-3 to TRBJ2-1, with D perhaps TRBD2 (5 bases). This CDR3 region has 12 residues. Deletions cut 5 bases from V and 9 bases from J, with 11 bases between. Germline loops: CDR1 ENHRY, CDR2 SYGVKD. CDR3 sequence: CAISTGVSEQFF. CDR3 DNA: TGTGCCATCAGTACCGGGGTCAGTGAGCAGTTCTTC.

The chain employs TRBV20-1 and TRBJ1-1; D is uncertain. CDR3 length: 11 amino acids. V was shortened by 8 bases and J by 0 bases, with 7 bases between the two germline ends. The V gene's germline CDR1 is DFQATT and CDR2 SNEGSKA (reference sequence). The CDR3 spells CSSDLNTEAFF. The CDR3 DNA is TGCAGTTCGGACTTGAACACTGAAGCTTTCTTT.

V and J are TRBV20-1 and TRBJ2-7; D ambiguous. V lost 3 bases to trimming and J lost 2 bases, with 11 bases between them. The germline V gene has CDR1 DFQATT and CDR2 SNEGSKA (reference sequence). The CDR3 loop spans 13 amino acids. In DNA form, the CDR3 reads TGCAGTGCTAGCGCCCTTATCCCCTACGAGCAGTACTTC. This translates into CSASALIPYEQYF.

The chain couples TRBV6-2 or TRBV6-3 to TRBJ2-2, with 8 bases that match TRBD2. The germline gives CDR1 MNHEY, CDR2 SVGEGT. This CDR3 has 15 residues. V was pared by 4 bases and J by 3 bases, with 4 bases of the junction left unmatched. Here the CDR3 reads CASSSLGGDTGELFF. The CDR3 bases are TGTGCCAGCAGTTCCCTCGGGGGGGACACCGGGGAGCTGTTTTTT.

In nucleotides, the CDR3 is TGCAGTGCTAGAGACCGGGGCGGGAGAGCCCCCCACGAGCAGTACTTC. Protein product: CSARDRGGRAPHEQYF. The V gene is TRBV20-1, the J gene TRBJ2-7, with 7 bases matching TRBD2. V lost 0 bases, J lost 5 bases, and 13 bases stayed unmatched. Germline CDR1 DFQATT, CDR2 SNEGSKA (reference sequence). This CDR3 comprises 16 residues.

This clonotype has a handful of counts. V and J are TRBV5-1 and TRBJ2-5; D uncertain. The CDR3 runs 13 residues. The V gene's germline CDR1 is SGHRS and CDR2 YFSETQ. V was clipped by 4 bases and J by 1 base, with 8 bases between them. For the CDR3, the DNA is TGCGCCAGCAGCAAAGACGGCCAAGAGACCCAGTACTTC. Translating gives CASSKDGQETQYF.

This clonotype was found once. This rearrangement joins TRBV5-1 to TRBJ2-7, with D possibly TRBD2 on 5 matching bases. V shed 0 bases and J shed 0 bases, with 10 bases lying between them. Germline-derived CDR1 and CDR2 are SGHRS and YFSETQ. The CDR3 has 15 residues. The CDR3 here is CASSLGRARSYEQYF. The DNA of the CDR3 is TGCGCCAGCAGCTTGGGGCGGGCCCGCTCCTACGAGCAGTACTTC.

The table lists this clonotype with many counts. This chain joins TRBV19 and TRBJ1-1, with a weak D call TRBD1 (6 bases). CDR1 is LNHDA and CDR2 is SQIVND in the germline V gene (reference sequence). Deletions cut 5 bases from V and 3 bases from J, with 10 bases between. The CDR3 loop spans 13 amino acids. The CDR3 region is CASSRQVDTEAFF. Here the CDR3 DNA reads TGTGCCAGTAGTCGACAGGTCGACACTGAAGCTTTCTTT.

A few counts support this clonotype. The chain employs TRBV6-2 or TRBV6-3 and TRBJ2-7; TRBD1 agrees at 12 bases. V trimming: 2 bases; J trimming: 4 bases; junction bases outside the gene matches: 3. The CDR3 consists of 15 residues. The V gene's germline CDR1 is MNHEY and CDR2 SVGEGT. The CDR3 is CASSYPGQGAYEQYF. The CDR3 nucleotides read TGTGCCAGCAGTTACCCGGGACAGGGGGCATACGAGCAGTACTTC.

The sample holds a few counts of this clonotype. The chain employs TRBV7-2 and TRBJ2-5; 13 bases line up with TRBD2. Trimming at V came to 1 base and at J to 5 bases, leaving 7 bases not matched to a gene. The CDR3 runs 17 residues. The germline V gene encodes CDR1 SGHTA and CDR2 FQGNSA. CDR3 in amino acids: CASSLVGLAGEGETQYF. The CDR3 nucleotides are TGTGCCAGCAGCTTAGTAGGACTAGCGGGAGAGGGTGAGACCCAGTACTTC.

This clonotype was observed once. This chain joins TRBV19 and TRBJ1-2; no definite D call. Germline CDR1 and CDR2: LNHDA and SQIVND (reference sequence). The CDR3 has 15 residues. Trimming removed 0 bases from V and 0 bases from J, with 8 bases in between. Written as DNA, the CDR3 is TGTGCCAGTAGTATAGATCGGGAAACTAACTATGGCTACACCTTC. It encodes CASSIDRETNYGYTF.

V gene TRBV12-3 or TRBV12-4 combines with J gene TRBJ1-2; TRBD1 matches 10 bases. The CDR3 is 16 residues long. V was clipped by 3 bases and J by 6 bases; unmatched bases: 10. The CDR3 protein is CASSLAGDRGRHGYTF. The CDR3 bases are TGTGCCAGCAGTTTGGCCGGGGACAGGGGCCGACATGGCTACACCTTC.

The rearrangement uses TRBV12-5 and TRBJ1-2; D possibly corresponds to TRBD1 (5 bases). The CDR3 has 15 residues. Germline-derived CDR1 and CDR2 are LGHNT and FRNRAP. V lost 7 bases, J lost 4 bases, and 19 bases lay in between. The CDR3, as DNA: TGTGCTAGTGCCTTAGGGGCAACTAAATTCTATGGCTACACCTTC. Translating it yields CASALGATKFYGYTF. The variable domain in full, completed from reference TRBV12-5 and TRBJ1-2, reads DARVTQTPRHKVTEMGQEVTMRCQPILGHNTVFWYRQTMMQGLELLAYFRNRAPLDDSGMPKDRFSAEMPDATLATLKIQPSEPRDSAVYFCASALGATKFYGYTFGSGTRLTVV.

For the CDR3, the DNA is TGTGCCAGCAGTCTCCGGGACAGGAGGAACGAGCAGTACTTC. It codes for CASSLRDRRNEQYF. The chain links TRBV6-1 to TRBJ2-7, with 8 bases lining up with TRBD1. V lost 5 bases to trimming and J lost 5 bases; unmatched junction nucleotides: 8. This CDR3 has 14 amino acids. Looked up from germline, CDR1 is MNHNS and CDR2 is SASEGT.

This clonotype turned up a few times. For the CDR3, the DNA is TGCGCCAGCCAGCTTGTATCCGGGACAGGAAACATGAACACTGAAGCTTTCTTT. Translation gives CASQLVSGTGNMNTEAFF. The chain uses TRBV5-1 and TRBJ1-1; 8 bases match TRBD1. Germline V gene sequence: CDR1 SGHRS, CDR2 YFSETQ. CDR3 length equals 18 residues. V was clipped by 7 bases and J by 0 bases; unmatched bases: 17.

This clonotype was detected only a few times. V usage is TRBV10-3 and J usage is TRBJ2-1, with TRBD1 matching 10 bases. CDR3 length: 16 amino acids. V trimming: 2 bases; J trimming: 4 bases; junction bases outside the gene matches: 5. CDR1 is ENHRY, CDR2 SYGVKD, per germline. CDR3 in DNA: TGTGCCATCAGTGAGCCGACAGGGGGCGCTTACAATGAGCAGTTCTTC. Its protein is CAISEPTGGAYNEQFF.